A single sample is the source of the 15 T cell receptor beta chains below, sequenced in a study of blood T cell repertoires in COVID-19. Here immunoSEQ multiplex PCR was the method, and the copy in TCRdb shows in-frame clones only, minus some. The repertoire holds 250,000 to 300,000 clones, with 80% to 90% as singletons. The material sequenced was peripheral blood. These receptors were collected from a woman aged 25 to 39 with active or convalescent COVID-19.

This chain links TRBV10-3 with TRBJ1-2; the D is unclear. Trimming removed 11 bases at V and 9 bases at J, with 10 bases between. Germline V CDR1 and CDR2: ENHRY, SYGVKD. The CDR3 spans 9 residues. The chain's CDR3 is CALRVCYTF. Written as DNA, the CDR3 is TGTGCCCTGAGGGTCTGCTACACCTTC.

This clone was seen a single time. The chain links TRBV19 to TRBJ2-3; D is possibly TRBD2 (6 bases). The V and J ends lost 10 bases and 6 bases respectively, with 17 bases between them. This CDR3 comprises 13 residues. CDR1 is LNHDA, CDR2 SQIVND, per germline (reference sequence). The CDR3 DNA reads as TGTGCCACCCGGGGAGGCGGGCCGGATACGCAGTATTTT. It specifies CATRGGGPDTQYF.

This clone was observed a few times. The chain links TRBV4-1 to TRBJ1-2; the D gene is possibly TRBD1 (6 bases). V was clipped by 4 bases and J by 2 bases, with 14 bases between them. The CDR3 contains 15 residues. Germline assignment: CDR1 MGHRA and CDR2 YSYEKL. Here the CDR3 DNA reads TGCGCCAGCAGCCCCCGGACAGTAGCGAACTATGGCTACACCTTC. It encodes CASSPRTVANYGYTF.

The CDR3 region is CASSLGGQGAKRGYTF. CDR3 bases: TGTGCCAGCAGCTTAGGGGGACAGGGGGCGAAGAGGGGCTACACCTTC. The V call is TRBV11-2, the J call TRBJ1-2, with 12 bases that match TRBD1. Trimming took 1 base from V and 8 from J; bases not matched to a gene: 8. In germline, CDR1 is SGHAT, CDR2 FQNNGV. This CDR3 has 16 residues.

This clone is a singleton in its sample. The chain couples TRBV28 to TRBJ2-7; no definite D call. The CDR3 extends over 13 amino acids. CDR1 is MDHEN and CDR2 is SYDVKM in the germline V gene. Trimming left V 10 bases short and J 5 bases short, with 18 bases between. CDR3 protein: CATCWAGSHEQYF. The CDR3 bases are TGTGCCACTTGTTGGGCAGGAAGCCACGAGCAGTACTTC.

The J gene is TRBJ1-1, the V gene TRBV30, with TRBD1 as a possible D gene (5 bases). This CDR3 spans 12 amino acids. The germline V and J ends were trimmed by 4 bases and 4 bases, with 10 bases remaining between them. Germline V lookup: CDR1 GTSNPN, CDR2 SVGIG (reference sequence). Here the CDR3 DNA reads TGTGCCTGGATATCGGGGGGCACTGAAGCTTTCTTT. Its protein product is CAWISGGTEAFF.

The chain links TRBV7-9 to TRBJ1-1; D is perhaps TRBD1 (5 bases). The CDR3 loop spans 13 amino acids. Looked up from germline, CDR1 is SEHNR and CDR2 is FQNEAQ (reference sequence). V lost 0 bases and J lost 6, with 8 bases in between. The CDR3 region is CASSLARGAEAFF. The CDR3 DNA reads as TGTGCCAGCAGCTTAGCGCGGGGGGCTGAAGCTTTCTTT.

The rearrangement links TRBV28 to TRBJ1-6; D not resolved. Germline CDR1 MDHEN, CDR2 SYDVKM. The ends were cut back, 6 bases at V and 0 bases at J, with 15 bases in the middle. The CDR3 has 17 residues. CDR3: CASRTRTLSSYNSPLHF. The CDR3 coding sequence is TGTGCCAGCAGAACTCGGACTCTTAGCTCCTATAATTCACCCCTCCACTTT.

The rearrangement joins TRBV29-1 to TRBJ2-1; 8 nucleotides align to TRBD1. The ends lost 8 bases at V and 7 bases at J; junction bases unmatched: 13. The CDR3 sequence is 14 residues long. From germline, CDR1 is SQVTM and CDR2 ANQGSEA. CDR3 sequence (DNA): TGCAGCCTGACCTCAGGGGGCGCAGTGAATGAGCAGTTCTTC. Protein product: CSLTSGGAVNEQFF.

The chain couples TRBV7-6 to TRBJ2-1; 9 bases agree with TRBD2. Germline V gene sequence: CDR1 SGHVS, CDR2 FNYEAQ. V lost 1 base to trimming and J lost 4 bases; unmatched junction nucleotides: 5. The length of the CDR3 is 16 residues. In nucleotides, the CDR3 is TGTGCCAGCAGCTTAGAGGGCGGGGGGGCGTACAATGAGCAGTTCTTC. This encodes CASSLEGGGAYNEQFF.

This chain joins TRBV7-9 and TRBJ1-4, with TRBD1 matching 10 bases. This CDR3 is built from 17 residues. Trimming at V came to 5 bases and at J to 7 bases, leaving 13 bases not matched to a gene. Germline loops: CDR1 SEHNR, CDR2 FQNEAQ (reference sequence). The CDR3 DNA reads as TGTGCCAGCAGCCCCAGCTCTGAGGGACAGGGGATTGAAAAACTGTTTTTT. Encoded protein: CASSPSSEGQGIEKLFF.

The rearrangement joins TRBV30 to TRBJ1-2; possible D gene TRBD1, 6 bases. Looked up from germline, CDR1 is GTSNPN and CDR2 is SVGIG (reference sequence). This CDR3 has 13 amino acids. Trimming removed 4 bases at V and 8 bases at J, with 17 bases between. The CDR3 loop reads CAWNREYETGYTF. The CDR3 coding sequence is TGTGCCTGGAACAGGGAGTACGAAACGGGCTACACCTTC.

The rearrangement joins TRBV11-2 to TRBJ1-6, with D possibly TRBD1 on 6 matching bases. The CDR3 spans 13 residues. V was shortened by 4 bases and J by 10 bases, with 11 bases between the two germline ends. From germline, CDR1 is SGHAT and CDR2 FQNNGV. The CDR3 nucleotides are TGTGCCAGCAGCTACAGGGTAAGATCACCCCTCCACTTT. Translation: CASSYRVRSPLHF. Drawing the rest from reference TRBV11-2 and TRBJ1-6, the complete variable domain is EAGVAQSPRYKIIEKRQSVAFWCNPISGHATLYWYQQILGQGPKLLIQFQNNGVVDDSQLPKDRFSAERLKGVDSTLKIQPAKLEDSAVYLCASSYRVRSPLHFGNGTRLTVT.

This clone was found once. J is TRBJ1-2 and V is TRBV18, with a possible D match to TRBD1 (6 bases). The CDR3 consists of 16 residues. Trimming pared 1 base from V and 2 bases from J, leaving 14 bases between. Germline V gene data show CDR1 as KGHSH and CDR2 as LQKENI. The CDR3 sequence is CASSPQAGAINYGYTF. As DNA, the CDR3 is TGTGCCAGCTCACCACAAGCAGGGGCGATAAACTATGGCTACACCTTC.

The J gene is TRBJ2-5, the V gene TRBV7-3; 11 nucleotides line up with TRBD1. Germline CDR1 is SGHTA and CDR2 is FQGTGA. The CDR3 extends over 16 amino acids. V shed 5 bases, J shed 4 bases, and the junction held 9 bases outside the gene matches. CDR3 in amino acids: CASSQGAGQGGETQYF. The CDR3 region has the DNA TGTGCCAGCAGCCAAGGGGCGGGACAGGGGGGAGAGACCCAGTACTTC.